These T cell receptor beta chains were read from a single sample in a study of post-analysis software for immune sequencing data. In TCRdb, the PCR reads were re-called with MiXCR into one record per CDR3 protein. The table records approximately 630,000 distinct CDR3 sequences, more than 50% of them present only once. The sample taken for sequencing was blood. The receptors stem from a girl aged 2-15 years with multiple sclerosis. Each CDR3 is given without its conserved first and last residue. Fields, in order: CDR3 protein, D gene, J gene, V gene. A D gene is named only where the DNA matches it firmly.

SANPGGTPWSEQF	.	TRBJ2-1	TRBV20-1
ASSQVTSMNTEAF	.	TRBJ1-1	TRBV4-2
ASSVGSSTGDNEQF	.	TRBJ2-1	TRBV9
ASSTSYPSWGYT	.	TRBJ1-2	TRBV11-2
ATSRDTGTLANYGYT	.	TRBJ1-2	TRBV15
ASSLFLAGGATYNEQF	TRBD2	TRBJ2-1	TRBV5-6
ASSLAGLHSPRH	.	TRBJ1-6	TRBV5-1
ASSQDYGSYGYT	.	TRBJ1-2	TRBV3-1
ASSPFGKGTTDTQY	.	TRBJ2-3	TRBV3-1
ASTHTGADYGYT	TRBD1	TRBJ1-2	TRBV3-1
ATSDHENEQF	.	TRBJ2-1	TRBV24-1
ASRRVGGEGYGYT	TRBD1	TRBJ1-2	TRBV7-9
ASSLGELPRGNEQF	.	TRBJ2-1	TRBV5-1
ASSLQGGTSSGANVLT	.	TRBJ2-6	TRBV6-1
ASSVDRGTEAF	TRBD1	TRBJ1-1	TRBV5-5
ATSSGTGVSGANVLT	TRBD1	TRBJ2-6	TRBV15
AISKGDWTEAF	.	TRBJ1-1	TRBV10-3
ASSYSTGYDTQETQY	.	TRBJ2-5	TRBV6-6
SGGPYEQY	.	TRBJ2-7	TRBV20-1
ASSYSTGGRGYGYT	.	TRBJ1-2	TRBV6-5
ASSLTQAVGKTQY	.	TRBJ2-5	TRBV7-2
ASSLVPGGAGGIKGLH	TRBD1	TRBJ1-6	TRBV5-1
ASSQDRLDTQY	.	TRBJ2-3	TRBV4-3